The rows below give T cell receptor beta chains drawn from one sample of a study of cytomegalovirus exposure and HLA in healthy donors. The method was immunoSEQ multiplex PCR; TCRdb's version includes in-frame clones alone and lacks a portion of them. The profile shows some 210,000 clones, over 70% of them singletons. Source material: PBMCs. Receptors originate from a man aged 25 to 45 in good health and CMV-seronegative. Each CDR3 is given with its conserved first and last residue. D genes are given only for firm matches. Only some rows state a clone size, as once, few, many or a class for expanded clones.

>18|TRBV7-2|TRBD2|TRBJ2-5|NA
TGTGCCAGCAGCTTAGGGGGACTAGCGGGGGCCGGAGGGGAGACCCAGTACTTC
CASSLGGLAGAGGETQYF
>15|TRBV5-5|NA|TRBJ1-1|NA
TGTGCCAGCAGCCCCGAGGGGGGGCCTCGGACTGAAGCTTTCTTT
CASSPEGGPRTEAFF
>18|TRBV2|NA|TRBJ2-1|NA
TGTGCCAGCAGGGTTTTAGCGGAGGGTTCCTGGGATTACAATGAGCAGTTCTTC
CASRVLAEGSWDYNEQFF
>15|TRBV7-9|TRBD2|TRBJ2-2|NA
TGTGCCAGCAGGCGGACTAGCGGGAACACCGGGGAGCTGTTTTTT
CASRRTSGNTGELFF
>17|TRBV7-2|TRBD1|TRBJ1-2|NA
TGTGCCAGCGACCCTCGGCCAGGGGGCTATCTAAACTATGGCTACACCTTC
CASDPRPGGYLNYGYTF
>12|TRBV19|NA|TRBJ1-5|NA
TGTGCCAGTAGTGAGAGCAATCAGCCCCAGCATTTT
CASSESNQPQHF
>15|TRBV7-7|TRBD1|TRBJ2-7|NA
TGTGCTAGCAGCTTAGCTTGGGGACAGTCCTACGAGCAGTACTTC
CASSLAWGQSYEQYF
>12|TRBV29-1|NA|TRBJ1-1|NA
TGCAGCGTTGAAGAACCAGGGGCCGGAGCTTTCTTT
CSVEEPGAGAFF
>14|TRBV19|NA|TRBJ1-3|NA
TGTGCCAGTAGTTGGGGGGGCTCTGGAAACACCATATATTTT
CASSWGGSGNTIYF
>15|TRBV4-2|TRBD2|TRBJ2-1|NA
TGTGCCAGCAGCCAAGCAGCGGGGGCCTACAATGAGCAGTTCTTC
CASSQAAGAYNEQFF
>15|TRBV21-1|NA|TRBJ2-1|NA
TGTGCCAGCAGCGACCGGGACAGGGGATACAATGAGCAGTTCTTC
CASSDRDRGYNEQFF
>17|TRBV28|TRBD1|TRBJ1-2|once
TGTGCCAGCAGGTACAACCCGGGACAGGCCGACTTCTATGGCTACACCTTC
CASRYNPGQADFYGYTF
>15|TRBV12-2|NA|TRBJ2-7|NA
TGTGCAAGTCGCTCTCTAGCGGGGGAGACCTACGAGCAGTACTTC
CASRSLAGETYEQYF